The next 24 T cell receptor beta chains were all read from a single sample in a study of cytomegalovirus exposure and HLA in healthy donors. The PCR ran on 60 Vbeta and 13 Jbeta primers. The data were produced by immunoSEQ multiplex PCR, yet TCRdb's version contains in-frame clones alone and is incomplete. The data contain roughly 120,000 clones, approximately 73% of them singletons. Sequencing used PBMCs. All receptors derive from a man in his forties in good health and CMV-seronegative.

The chain joins TRBV4-1 to TRBJ1-1; maybe TRBD1 (6 bases). V was shortened by 4 bases and J by 0 bases, with 21 bases between the two germline ends. Germline lookup yields CDR1 MGHRA and CDR2 YSYEKL. The CDR3 is 18 amino acids. The CDR3 DNA follows: TGCGCCAGCAGCCGGAGTGGGTTGCCCGAGGGGGTGAACACTGAAGCTTTCTTT. This codes for CASSRSGLPEGVNTEAFF.

The DNA of the CDR3 is TGTGCCAGCAGCTTAATCTCGGGACAGGGGGCATGGCCCTACAATGAGCAGTTCTTC. Translated, it gives CASSLISGQGAWPYNEQFF. The genes are TRBV7-9 and TRBJ2-1; 12 positions agree with TRBD1. Germline CDR1 reads SEHNR; CDR2 reads FQNEAQ (reference sequence). With 2 bases clipped from V and 2 bases from J, the junction kept 10 bases outside the gene matches. This CDR3 comprises 19 residues.

The sample holds a few counts of this clone. The rearrangement links TRBV7-3 to TRBJ2-2, with a tentative D call TRBD2 (6 bases). This CDR3 comprises 16 residues. Trimming cost V 3 bases and J 1 base, with 12 bases left between them. The V gene's germline CDR1 is SGHTA and CDR2 FQGTGA. CDR3 DNA: TGTGCCAGCAGCTTCGGCGGGGACTGGAACACCGGGGAGCTGTTTTTT. Protein sequence: CASSFGGDWNTGELFF. Looking up the rest from reference TRBV7-3 and TRBJ2-2 gives the full variable domain: GAGVSQTPSNKVTEKGKYVELRCDPISGHTALYWYRQSLGQGPEFLIYFQGTGAADDSGLPNDRFFAVRPEGSVSTLKIQRTERGDSAVYLCASSFGGDWNTGELFFGEGSRLTVL.

The chain's CDR3 is CSVETGETEAFF. CDR3 sequence (DNA): TGCAGCGTTGAGACAGGGGAAACTGAAGCTTTCTTT. The chain couples TRBV29-1 to TRBJ1-1; 8 bases are shared with TRBD1. In germline, CDR1 is SQVTM, CDR2 ANQGSEA. The length of the CDR3 is 12 residues. V lost 3 bases, J lost 5 bases, and 2 bases stayed unmatched.

This clone was counted between two and nine times. J is TRBJ2-7 and V is TRBV6-1; TRBD1 agrees at 10 bases. Germline assignment: CDR1 MNHNS and CDR2 SASEGT. The trim removed 6 bases at V and 1 base at J, leaving 3 bases unmatched. This CDR3 has 14 amino acids. CDR3 residues: CASSRDRGSYEQYF. In DNA form, the CDR3 reads TGTGCCAGCAGCCGGGACAGGGGTTCCTACGAGCAGTACTTC.

This clone was picked up a small number of times. One end of the junction does not line up with germline, which may come from a read error. V gene TRBV2 combines with J gene TRBJ1-2, with a tentative D call TRBD1 (5 bases). The CDR3 has 13 residues. Germline V gives CDR1 SNHLY, CDR2 FYNNEI. The CDR3 is CASIRESNYGYPF. The CDR3 DNA reads TGTGCCAGCATCAGGGAATCTAACTATGGCTACCCCTTC.

In its sample, this clone was seen once. The chain combines TRBV27 with TRBJ2-1, with 8 bases aligning to TRBD2. V dropped 6 bases and J dropped 4; count of bases not matched to a gene: 11. The germline V gene encodes CDR1 MNHEY and CDR2 SMNVEV (reference sequence). The CDR3 length is 16 residues. The CDR3 sequence: CASRLYRGGLYNEQFF. In DNA, the CDR3 is TGTGCCAGCAGACTCTATCGCGGGGGGCTTTACAATGAGCAGTTCTTC.

V is TRBV19 and J is TRBJ2-1, with a possible D match to TRBD1 (6 bases). The CDR3 covers 16 residues. Trimming removed 5 bases at V and 6 bases at J, with 20 bases between. The germline V gene encodes CDR1 LNHDA and CDR2 SQIVND (reference sequence). The CDR3 region has the DNA TGTGCCAGTAGTGGGGGCATCGTGGTCGACGGCAATGAGCAGTTCTTC. Protein sequence: CASSGGIVVDGNEQFF.

This clone has just a few counts. CDR3 bases: TGTGCCAGCAGTGAAAGTCTAGGTTGGGCAGGGGTCTTAGACACCGGGGAGCTGTTTTTT. This codes for CASSESLGWAGVLDTGELFF. The chain carries TRBV2 and TRBJ2-2; a possible D gene is TRBD1 (6 bases). CDR3 size: 20 residues. V dropped 2 bases and J dropped 3 bases, with 25 bases sitting between them. The germline CDR1 and CDR2 sequences are SNHLY and FYNNEI.

The chain combines TRBV6-5 with TRBJ1-1, with D perhaps matching TRBD1 (5 bases). CDR1 and CDR2 from the germline V gene are MNHEY and SVGAGI. The CDR3 length is 15 residues. The ends were cut back, 0 bases at V and 0 bases at J, with 8 bases in the middle. The CDR3 sequence is CASSYSEGLNTEAFF. The CDR3 region has the DNA TGTGCCAGCAGTTACTCGGAGGGGTTGAACACTGAAGCTTTCTTT.

J is TRBJ2-7 and V is TRBV14, with 7 bases aligning to TRBD1. V lost 8 bases to trimming and J lost 3 bases; unmatched junction nucleotides: 7. The CDR3 is made up of 13 amino acids. CDR1 and CDR2 from the germline V gene are SGHDN and FVKESK. The CDR3 reads CASSGTGVYEQYF. The DNA of the CDR3 is TGTGCCAGCTCGGGCACAGGGGTCTACGAGCAGTACTTC.

This clone was found once. The V and J genes are TRBV19 and TRBJ2-7, with TRBD2 matching over 13 bases. Germline V CDR1 and CDR2: LNHDA, SQIVND (reference sequence). The CDR3 covers 17 residues. V lost 4 bases to trimming and J lost 0 bases; unmatched junction nucleotides: 6. This CDR3 reads CASSTRTSGGASYEQYF. CDR3 nucleotides: TGTGCCAGTAGTACCCGGACTAGCGGGGGAGCCTCCTACGAGCAGTACTTC.

This chain uses TRBV5-1 with TRBJ2-3; 7 nucleotides agree with TRBD1. Germline V gene data show CDR1 as SGHRS and CDR2 as YFSETQ. The length of the CDR3 is 13 residues. The V and J ends lost 0 bases and 8 bases, in that order; junction bases with no gene match: 3. The CDR3 nucleotides read TGCGCCAGCAGCTTGGCGGGACAGAGTACGCAGTATTTT. As protein: CASSLAGQSTQYF.

This clone turned up a few times. The genes are TRBV7-8 and TRBJ1-5; 9 bases line up with TRBD1. CDR3 length equals 19 residues. Losses at the gene ends were 5 bases for V and 0 bases for J; bases not matched to a gene: 14. Germline values: CDR1 SGHVS, CDR2 FQNEAQ. CDR3 amino acids: CASSPPTGGEDYSNQPQHF. CDR3 coding DNA: TGTGCCAGCAGCCCCCCGACAGGGGGTGAGGATTATAGCAATCAGCCCCAGCATTTT.

The rearrangement links TRBV23-1 to TRBJ2-2; a weak D match, TRBD2 (6 bases). TRBV23-1 is reported as an ORF; its role is uncertain. The CDR3 has 18 residues. With 0 bases removed from V and 1 base from J, the gap between germline ends came to 15 bases. The CDR3 region has the DNA TGCGCCAGCAGTCAATCTGGCGGAGGGACGGTGAACACCGGGGAGCTGTTTTTT. This translates into CASSQSGGGTVNTGELFF.

This chain uses TRBV5-1 with TRBJ2-2; 7 nucleotides align to TRBD1. Germline V gives CDR1 SGHRS, CDR2 YFSETQ. The CDR3 is 16 residues long. J lost 1 base, V lost 4 bases, and 7 bases had no gene match. DNA for the CDR3: TGCGCCAGCAGCGGGACAGCTAGCCTGAACACCGGGGAGCTGTTTTTT. Translating gives CASSGTASLNTGELFF.

The chain uses TRBV28 and TRBJ2-1; 10 nucleotides align to TRBD2. The CDR3 contains 15 residues. Germline CDR1 MDHEN, CDR2 SYDVKM. Trimming removed 5 bases from V and 3 bases from J; junction bases left unmatched: 4. CDR3 residues: CASSPLAGFYNEQFF. The CDR3 DNA follows: TGTGCCAGCAGTCCACTAGCGGGGTTCTACAATGAGCAGTTCTTC.

The rearrangement joins TRBV14 to TRBJ1-1; D perhaps matches TRBD1 (6 bases). Trimming removed 1 base at V and 1 base at J, with 10 bases between. The CDR3 has 15 amino acids. The germline gives CDR1 SGHDN, CDR2 FVKESK. Here the CDR3 reads CASSQVRGPNTEAFF. CDR3 nucleotides: TGTGCCAGCAGCCAAGTCAGGGGACCGAACACTGAAGCTTTCTTT.

V gene TRBV10-3 combines with J gene TRBJ1-5; D perhaps matches TRBD1 (5 bases). CDR1 is ENHRY, CDR2 SYGVKD, per germline. V lost 6 bases to trimming and J lost 10 bases, with 16 bases between them. The CDR3 spans 13 residues. This CDR3 is CAIRPGAAGPQHF. Here the CDR3 DNA reads TGTGCCATCAGGCCTGGGGCCGCGGGACCCCAGCATTTT.

V usage is TRBV7-8 and J usage is TRBJ2-1; 13 bases map to TRBD2. Per the germline V gene, CDR1 is SGHVS and CDR2 is FQNEAQ. The CDR3 spans 16 residues. J lost 8 bases, V lost 0 bases, and 4 bases had no gene match. The CDR3 bases are TGTGCCAGCAGCTTAGCGAGGACTAGCGGGGGAGATGAGCAGTTCTTC. It yields the protein CASSLARTSGGDEQFF.

V gene TRBV7-3 combines with J gene TRBJ2-1; 9 bases match TRBD1. This CDR3 is built from 17 residues. Trimming cost V 5 bases and J 4 bases; bases outside gene matches: 12. Germline-derived CDR1 and CDR2 are SGHTA and FQGTGA. The CDR3 nucleotides are TGTGCCAGCAGCGCCTATCCGGGACAGGGAGTTTACAATGAGCAGTTCTTC. It encodes CASSAYPGQGVYNEQFF.

The chain carries TRBV5-6 and TRBJ2-5, with 10 bases matching TRBD1. Trimming removed 4 bases from V and 3 bases from J; junction bases left unmatched: 3. Germline assignment: CDR1 SGHDT and CDR2 YYEEEE. CDR3 length: 14 residues. In DNA, the CDR3 is TGTGCCAGCAGCGGGGACAGGGGAAAAGAGACCCAGTACTTC. It specifies CASSGDRGKETQYF.

The chain joins TRBV10-3 to TRBJ2-1; 9 bases fit TRBD2. The ends lost 5 bases at V and 9 bases at J; junction bases unmatched: 8. Germline loops: CDR1 ENHRY, CDR2 SYGVKD. CDR3 length equals 14 residues. CDR3 in DNA: TGTGCCATCAGTAGTCCTAGCGGGGTTGTTGAGCAGTTCTTC. This translates into CAISSPSGVVEQFF.

This chain connects TRBV30 to TRBJ2-1; 7 bases match TRBD1. The CDR3 runs to 14 residues. Trimming removed 0 bases from V and 9 bases from J; junction bases left unmatched: 8. Germline CDR1 GTSNPN, CDR2 SVGIG (reference sequence). The CDR3 is CAWSVSRGQGEQFF. The CDR3 DNA reads as TGTGCCTGGAGTGTATCTAGGGGGCAAGGTGAGCAGTTCTTC.